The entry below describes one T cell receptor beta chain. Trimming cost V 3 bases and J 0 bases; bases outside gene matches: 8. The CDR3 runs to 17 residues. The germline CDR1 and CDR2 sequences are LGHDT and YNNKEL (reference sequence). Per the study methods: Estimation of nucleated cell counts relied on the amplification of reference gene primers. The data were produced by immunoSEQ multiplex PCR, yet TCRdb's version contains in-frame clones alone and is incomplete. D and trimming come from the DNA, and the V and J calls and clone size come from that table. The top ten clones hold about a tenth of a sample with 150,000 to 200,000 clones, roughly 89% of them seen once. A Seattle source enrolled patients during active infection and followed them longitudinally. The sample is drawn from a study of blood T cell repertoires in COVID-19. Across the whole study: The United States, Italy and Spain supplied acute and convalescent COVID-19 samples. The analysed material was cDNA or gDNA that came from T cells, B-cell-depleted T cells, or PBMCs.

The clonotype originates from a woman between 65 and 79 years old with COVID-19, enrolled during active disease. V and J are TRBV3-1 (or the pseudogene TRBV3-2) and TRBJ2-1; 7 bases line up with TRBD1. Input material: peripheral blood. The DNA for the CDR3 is TGTGCCAGCAGCCAGGCCGGGACAGCCCGCTCCTACAATGAGCAGTTCTTC. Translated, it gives CASSQAGTARSYNEQFF.